These 31 T cell receptor beta chains originate from one sample sequenced in a study of identical twins (dated by TCRdb to the mid-2010s). Receptors were amplified or captured by 5' RACE. Sequencing took place on an Illumina HiSeq 2000. TCRdb ran its own pipeline on the public reads, namely fastp trimming at Q25 and MiXCR clone calling, and kept in-frame beta chains. CDR3 protein sequences are deduplicated, and each keeps its most common genes and DNA. This sample is represented by roughly 250,000 distinct CDR3 sequences; about 14% of them were singletons. Jointly, the top ten make up 7% to 9% of the sample. What was sequenced was memory (CD45RO+) T cells sorted from blood. What the cell subset or site label conveys for this sample: CD45RO+ enriched T cells. Receptors were obtained from a woman between 18 and 29 years old in good health.

This clonotype was observed a handful of times. This chain links TRBV12-3 or TRBV12-4 with TRBJ2-7; TRBD2 matches 12 bases. V was clipped by 5 bases and J by 5 bases; unmatched bases: 1. CDR3 size: 13 residues. The CDR3 region has the DNA TGTGCCAGCAGTACTAGCGGGGGGCACGAGCAGTACTTC. Its translation is CASSTSGGHEQYF.

A few counts support this clonotype. The rearrangement links TRBV29-1 to TRBJ1-3; D is uncertain. Germline V gene data show CDR1 as SQVTM and CDR2 as ANQGSEA. The CDR3 covers 11 residues. DNA of the CDR3: TGCAGTGGGAGCTCTGGAAACACCATATATTTT. It yields the protein CSGSSGNTIYF.

This clonotype has ten or more counts. This rearrangement joins TRBV7-9 to TRBJ2-2; D ambiguous. Trimming removed 4 bases from V and 3 bases from J, with 15 bases in between. Germline CDR1 and CDR2: SEHNR and FQNEAQ (reference sequence). The CDR3 totals 16 residues. The CDR3, as DNA: TGTGCCAGCAGCTCCCGGACCCTATTTTACACCGGGGAGCTGTTTTTT. Encoded protein: CASSSRTLFYTGELFF.

J is TRBJ2-1 and V is TRBV9; D possibly matches TRBD1 or TRBD2 (6 bases each). Germline CDR1 SGDLS, CDR2 YYNGEE. This CDR3 region has 15 residues. Trimming stripped 2 bases from V and 9 bases from J, with 18 bases between. The CDR3 nucleotides are TGTGCCAGCAGCGTCAGGCCGGGAGAAGGGGGTGAGCAGTTCTTC. It codes for CASSVRPGEGGEQFF.

In regard to this clonotype: No conserved phenylalanine or tryptophan ends this CDR3, so it is likely a read error. The DNA is left out, because the CDR3 cannot be placed on it with certainty; the CDR3 is given as TCRdb lists it. The rearrangement links TRBV11-2 to TRBJ1-4; the D call of TRBD1 is as the table states it, not checked on the DNA. The length of the CDR3 is 12 amino acids, counting both ends. Germline CDR1 and CDR2: SGHAT and FQNNGV. The CDR3 loop reads CASSQTRQGVLE.

The V gene is TRBV7-2, the J gene TRBJ2-7; TRBD1 matches at 9 bases. J lost 3 bases, V lost 5 bases, and 8 bases had no gene match. CDR1 and CDR2 from the germline V gene are SGHTA and FQGNSA. The CDR3 is 15 residues long. The CDR3: CASSRDRGGFYEQYF. For the CDR3, the DNA is TGTGCCAGCAGCCGCGACAGGGGGGGGTTCTACGAGCAGTACTTC.

This clonotype was counted a few times. V and J are TRBV6-2 or TRBV6-3 and TRBJ2-5; 8 nucleotides agree with TRBD1. J lost 6 bases, V lost 4 bases, and 7 bases had no gene match. Germline V CDR1 and CDR2: MNHEY, SVGEGT. The CDR3 sequence is 14 residues long. The CDR3 nucleotides read TGTGCCAGCAGTTCTTCAGGACAGGGCCAGACCCAGTACTTC. This encodes CASSSSGQGQTQYF.

The V and J genes are TRBV28 and TRBJ1-6, with 7 bases lining up with TRBD1. Per germline, CDR1 MDHEN and CDR2 SYDVKM. This CDR3 region has 16 residues. The V and J ends lost 4 bases and 7 bases, in that order; junction bases with no gene match: 10. The CDR3 loop reads CASSSRTGTVNSPLHF. CDR3 nucleotides: TGTGCCAGCAGTTCAAGGACAGGCACAGTAAATTCACCCCTCCACTTT.

This clonotype occurred a few times. The rearrangement links TRBV4-3 to TRBJ2-5; D is perhaps TRBD1 (6 bases). With 4 bases removed from V and 5 bases from J, the gap between germline ends came to 14 bases. This CDR3 has 14 amino acids. Germline CDR1 LGHNA, CDR2 YSLEER. CDR3 sequence: CASSLTGTGETQYF. CDR3 DNA sequence: TGCGCCAGCAGCCTCACAGGGACGGGGGAGACCCAGTACTTC.

The rearrangement links TRBV20-1 to TRBJ2-1, with D perhaps matching TRBD1 or TRBD2 (5 bases each). The CDR3 consists of 13 residues. Trimming took 5 bases from V and 4 from J, leaving 12 bases between them. Germline-derived CDR1 and CDR2 are DFQATT and SNEGSKA (reference sequence). For the CDR3, the DNA is TGCAGTGCTGGGGACGGCTCGTACAATGAGCAGTTCTTC. Its protein is CSAGDGSYNEQFF.

This clonotype was seen only a few times. V gene TRBV24-1 combines with J gene TRBJ1-1; 10 bases are a match to TRBD1. CDR3 length: 16 residues. Germline CDR1 is KGHDR and CDR2 is SFDVKD. The V gene end was trimmed by 3 bases and the J gene end by 0 bases; junction bases not matched to a gene: 3. CDR3 in amino acids: CATSDPGQGMNTEAFF. The DNA of the CDR3 is TGTGCCACCAGTGATCCGGGACAGGGGATGAACACTGAAGCTTTCTTT.

V usage is TRBV7-2 and J usage is TRBJ1-2; D not certain. Germline CDR1 reads SGHTA; CDR2 reads FQGNSA. The ends were cut back, 1 base at V and 3 bases at J, with 9 bases in the middle. The CDR3 extends over 14 amino acids. The CDR3 sequence is CASSLGRTYYGYTF. The CDR3 nucleotides are TGTGCCAGCAGCTTAGGACGGACCTACTATGGCTACACCTTC. The complete variable domain, with remaining parts taken from reference TRBV7-2 and TRBJ1-2, reads GAGVSQSPSNKVTEKGKDVELRCDPISGHTALYWYRQSLGQGLEFLIYFQGNSAPDKSGLPSDRFSAERTGGSVSTLTIQRTQQEDSAVYLCASSLGRTYYGYTFGSGTRLTVV.

CDR3 nucleotides: TGTGCCAGCACCCCGCCGGGAAGCGGGATCTACAATGAGCAGTTCTTC. Protein product: CASTPPGSGIYNEQFF. This sequence joins TRBV6-1 and TRBJ2-1; 7 bases map to TRBD2. Germline CDR1 MNHNS, CDR2 SASEGT. This CDR3 comprises 16 residues. V shed 7 bases and J 3 bases; nucleotides not matched to a gene: 12.

The genes are TRBV28 and TRBJ2-3, with D unresolved. The CDR3 extends over 14 amino acids. With 10 bases removed from V and 3 bases from J, the gap between germline ends came to 17 bases. Germline V gene sequence: CDR1 MDHEN, CDR2 SYDVKM. The CDR3 region is CATEQAGSTDTQYF. CDR3 in DNA: TGTGCCACGGAGCAGGCTGGTTCGACAGATACGCAGTATTTT.

This clonotype occurred many times. The J gene is TRBJ2-1, the V gene TRBV20-1; D is possibly TRBD1 (6 bases). This CDR3 spans 13 amino acids. Germline V gene data show CDR1 as DFQATT and CDR2 as SNEGSKA (reference sequence). The V and J ends lost 5 bases and 5 bases respectively, with 13 bases between them. CDR3 loop: CSALQGGHNEQFF. The CDR3 coding sequence is TGCAGTGCTCTACAGGGTGGGCACAATGAGCAGTTCTTC.

This clonotype was counted at least ten times. The V gene is TRBV7-2, the J gene TRBJ2-7; weak D call: TRBD2 (5 bases). Germline V gives CDR1 SGHTA, CDR2 FQGNSA. V was pared by 5 bases and J by 6 bases, with 8 bases between. This CDR3 contains 11 residues. The CDR3 protein is CASSQLGEQYF. CDR3 coding DNA: TGTGCCAGCAGCCAACTAGGCGAGCAGTACTTC. Together with reference TRBV7-2 and TRBJ2-7, the CDR3 gives the full variable domain: GAGVSQSPSNKVTEKGKDVELRCDPISGHTALYWYRQSLGQGLEFLIYFQGNSAPDKSGLPSDRFSAERTGGSVSTLTIQRTQQEDSAVYLCASSQLGEQYFGPGTRLTVT.

This clonotype appeared a few times. V usage is TRBV20-1 and J usage is TRBJ2-1; weak D call: TRBD2 (6 bases). The germline gives CDR1 DFQATT, CDR2 SNEGSKA (reference sequence). The CDR3 has 14 amino acids. V lost 3 bases and J 4 bases, leaving 13 bases between the germline ends. CDR3 sequence reads: CSASGRDGYNEQFF. CDR3 bases: TGCAGTGCTAGTGGGCGGGACGGGTACAATGAGCAGTTCTTC.

This clonotype was detected many times. J is TRBJ1-5 and V is TRBV12-3 or TRBV12-4; tentatively, D is TRBD1 (6 bases). Trimming left V 6 bases short and J 4 bases short, with 13 bases between. The CDR3 loop spans 14 amino acids. In nucleotides, the CDR3 is TGTGCCAGCAGGGTCCAGGGGTATAATCAGCCCCAGCATTTT. Its protein is CASRVQGYNQPQHF.

This clonotype was observed a handful of times. The V call is TRBV11-2, the J call TRBJ2-3; D gene uncertain. From germline, CDR1 is SGHAT and CDR2 FQNNGV. Trimming took 4 bases from V and 5 from J, leaving 7 bases between them. The CDR3 has 12 amino acids. CDR3: CASSWMEDTQYF. The CDR3 nucleotides read TGTGCCAGCAGCTGGATGGAAGATACGCAGTATTTT.

This clonotype was found a few times. The chain has TRBV2 and TRBJ1-5; D is perhaps TRBD1 (6 bases). The V end lost 4 bases, the J end lost 7 bases, and 14 bases lay between the germline ends. The V gene's germline CDR1 is SNHLY and CDR2 FYNNEI. This CDR3 spans 14 amino acids. As DNA, the CDR3 is TGTGCCAGCAGTGCGGGACAAGCGGGGCAGCCCCAGCATTTT. Residues: CASSAGQAGQPQHF.

This clonotype was detected a few times. The rearrangement joins TRBV20-1 to TRBJ2-1; 7 bases are a match to TRBD1. Germline CDR1 reads DFQATT; CDR2 reads SNEGSKA (reference sequence). The CDR3 is 14 residues long. The junction had 10 bases not matched to a gene; V was cut back by 5 bases and J by 6 bases. CDR3 in DNA: TGCAGTGCTGGAATCCAGGGACAGATCAATGAGCAGTTCTTC. Encoded protein: CSAGIQGQINEQFF.

This chain joins TRBV20-1 and TRBJ2-5, with TRBD2 identical over 11 bases. Germline V lookup: CDR1 DFQATT, CDR2 SNEGSKA (reference sequence). J lost 5 bases, V lost 2 bases, and 10 bases had no gene match. This CDR3 region has 16 residues. The CDR3 DNA follows: TGCAGTGCTAGATCCCTTAGCGGGGGGGCCCGCGAGACCCAGTACTTC. Translating gives CSARSLSGGARETQYF.

This clonotype was observed a few times. This sequence joins TRBV11-2 and TRBJ2-2, with D tentatively TRBD1 or TRBD2 (5 bases each). Per germline, CDR1 SGHAT and CDR2 FQNNGV. V shed 2 bases and J shed 6 bases, with 13 bases lying between them. The CDR3 is made up of 15 amino acids. The CDR3: CASSLWQGVAGELFF. The CDR3 DNA reads TGTGCCAGCAGCTTATGGCAGGGAGTGGCCGGGGAGCTGTTTTTT.

The chain is built from TRBV5-4 and TRBJ2-7; 13 bases line up with TRBD2. Germline CDR1 SGHNT, CDR2 YYREEE (reference sequence). Trimming cost V 3 bases and J 7 bases; bases outside gene matches: 7. There are 15 residues in the CDR3. Here the CDR3 DNA reads TGTGCCAGCAGCTCACTAGCGGGAGGGTTGGAAGAGCAGTACTTC. Translated, it gives CASSSLAGGLEEQYF.

This chain connects TRBV20-1 to TRBJ1-1; possible D gene TRBD1, 6 bases. V dropped 5 bases and J dropped 11 bases, with 21 bases sitting between them. The CDR3 spans 13 residues. CDR1 and CDR2 from the germline V gene are DFQATT and SNEGSKA (reference sequence). The CDR3 loop reads CSAEGGVGGSAFF. CDR3 nucleotide sequence: TGCAGTGCTGAGGGGGGCGTGGGGGGCTCCGCTTTCTTT.

The table lists this clonotype with many counts. V usage is TRBV12-3 or TRBV12-4 and J usage is TRBJ1-5; maybe TRBD1 (5 bases). Trimming removed 6 bases from V and 2 bases from J, with 17 bases in between. The CDR3 contains 16 residues. CDR3 region: CASRHGWGTGNQPQHF. In nucleotides, the CDR3 is TGTGCCAGCAGGCATGGATGGGGGACCGGCAATCAGCCCCAGCATTTT.

There are a few counts of this clonotype. The chain combines TRBV9 with TRBJ2-4; TRBD2 agrees at 13 bases. This CDR3 spans 18 amino acids. The germline V gene encodes CDR1 SGDLS and CDR2 YYNGEE. V was pared by 3 bases and J by 1 base, with 7 bases of the junction left unmatched. CDR3 residues: CASSATSGGAPAKNIQYF. CDR3 coding DNA: TGTGCCAGCAGCGCCACTAGCGGGGGGGCCCCGGCCAAAAACATTCAGTACTTC.

Only a few counts were recorded for this clonotype. This rearrangement joins TRBV20-1 to TRBJ1-2, with TRBD1 as a possible D gene (6 bases). This CDR3 is built from 13 residues. V shed 1 base and J shed 4 bases, with 10 bases lying between them. In germline, CDR1 is DFQATT, CDR2 SNEGSKA (reference sequence). The CDR3 nucleotides read TGCAGTGCTAGAGGACAGGCCTTCTATGGCTACACCTTC. Translating it yields CSARGQAFYGYTF.

This clonotype was seen ten or more times. The chain uses TRBV4-3 and TRBJ1-5, with D hard to call. CDR1 LGHNA and CDR2 YSLEER come from the germline V gene. Deletions cut 3 bases from V and 4 bases from J, with 10 bases between. The CDR3 runs 14 residues. The CDR3 nucleotides read TGCGCCAGCAGCCAGAATGTGGGTAATCAGCCCCAGCATTTT. Translation gives CASSQNVGNQPQHF.

The chain uses TRBV20-1 and TRBJ2-3; D is ambiguous. V was clipped by 4 bases and J by 1 base, with 21 bases between them. Germline values: CDR1 DFQATT, CDR2 SNEGSKA (reference sequence). The CDR3 totals 17 residues. The DNA of the CDR3 is TGCAGTGCTATAAGGCCGCTCGAAGCGCTTGGCACAGATACGCAGTATTTT. It translates to CSAIRPLEALGTDTQYF.

The rearrangement uses TRBV7-9 and TRBJ2-2, with D perhaps TRBD2 (6 bases). This CDR3 region has 16 residues. V dropped 5 bases and J dropped 4 bases, with 17 bases sitting between them. Germline values: CDR1 SEHNR, CDR2 FQNEAQ (reference sequence). The CDR3: CASSLPGLTSTGELFF. CDR3 DNA sequence: TGTGCCAGCAGCCTTCCGGGACTCACTAGCACCGGGGAGCTGTTTTTT.